This paragraph covers one T cell receptor (beta chain) sequence. The target antigen is unknown. V was pared by 6 bases and J by 0 bases, with 11 bases between. The CDR3 has 14 residues. Looked up from germline, CDR1 is ENHRY and CDR2 is SYGVKD. This record belongs to a study of shared clonotypes between healthy human individuals. Points from the study as a whole: Larger richness was generally estimated for naive than memory subsets. Naive CD4 clonotypes overlapped across a handful of donors at roughly 5.1%.

Healthy adults negative for HIV, lacking recent acute infections or vaccinations, served as donors. The investigators split CD4+ cells into a CD45RA+ naive subset and a CD45RA-negative memory subset. This table comes from immunoSEQ multiplex PCR, and its TCRdb copy is limited to in-frame clones, with some not included. The sample lists roughly 2.4 million clones, more than 90% occurring once. The rearrangement links TRBV10-3 to TRBJ1-1; weak D call: TRBD1 (5 bases). Sequencing was performed on naive CD4+ T cells sorted from blood. Subset denoted: CD45RA+ positively selected. The clonotype was recovered from a man younger than 30 in good health. The CDR3 DNA is TGTGCCATCAGGAGGGACTTTATGAACACTGAAGCTTTCTTT. Encoded protein: CAIRRDFMNTEAFF.